What follows describes a single T cell receptor (beta chain). Its antigen is still unknown. TCRdb's copy holds only in-frame clones and misses some; the assay was immunoSEQ multiplex PCR. The table records some 2,100,000 clones, approximately 94% of them present only once. The data belong to a study of shared clonotypes between healthy human individuals. CD45RO-negative CD8 cells positively selected for CCR7 made up the naive population, which excluded terminally differentiated effector memory CD45RA+ cells. Findings of the study overall: A handful of donors shared around 5.2% of their naive CD4 clonotypes. The sampled material consisted only of blood, and tissue repertoires are likely to differ.

Losses at the gene ends were 2 bases for V and 3 bases for J; bases not matched to a gene: 3. CDR1 is SEHNR and CDR2 is FQNEAQ in the germline V gene (reference sequence). The CDR3 runs 14 residues. The chain couples TRBV7-9 to TRBJ2-5; 7 positions agree with TRBD1. Sequencing was performed on naive CD8+ T cells from PBMCs. This receptor was obtained from a man between 18 and 35 years old in good health. Some clones in this sample may be carry-over from other donors' samples. The CDR3 protein is CASSLLGTEETQYF. For the CDR3, the DNA is TGTGCCAGCAGCTTACTCGGGACAGAAGAGACCCAGTACTTC.